This TCR beta chain was profiled in a study of blood T cell repertoires in COVID-19. About the research overall: Spain, Italy and the United States supplied samples that represented acute and convalescent COVID-19. Sources were T cells, B-cell-depleted T cells, or PBMCs; the material itself was cDNA or gDNA.

In the authors' workflow: Nucleated cell number was recorded as an estimate derived from reference gene primer amplification. Produced via immunoSEQ multiplex PCR; TCRdb's table is partial and in-frame only. The V and J calls and clone size are taken from that table; D and trimming were inferred from the DNA. The sample lists roughly 100,000 clones; approximately 80% were seen once. CDR1 is SQVTM, CDR2 ANQGSEA, per germline. Trimming took off 5 bases at V and 9 bases at J, with 14 bases between the two ends. The CDR3 contains 12 residues. The genes are TRBV29-1 and TRBJ2-1; D gene uncertain. This TCR derives from a woman of 80 years or more with acute or convalescent COVID-19. Sequencing was done on a sample of peripheral blood. The CDR3 DNA reads TGCAGCGTTCAGTCCAGGATAGGTGAGCAGTTCTTC. Protein product: CSVQSRIGEQFF.